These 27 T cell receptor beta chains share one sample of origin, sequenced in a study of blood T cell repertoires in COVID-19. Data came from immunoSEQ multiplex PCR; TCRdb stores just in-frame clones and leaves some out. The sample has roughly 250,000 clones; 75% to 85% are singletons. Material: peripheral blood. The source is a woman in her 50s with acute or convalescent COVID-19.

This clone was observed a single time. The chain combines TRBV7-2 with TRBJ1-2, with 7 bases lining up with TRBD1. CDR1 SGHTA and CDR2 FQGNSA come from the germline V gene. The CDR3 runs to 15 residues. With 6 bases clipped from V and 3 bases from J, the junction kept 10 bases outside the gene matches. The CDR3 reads CASRSTDRRYYGYTF. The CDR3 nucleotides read TGTGCCAGCAGATCGACGGACAGGCGCTACTATGGCTACACCTTC. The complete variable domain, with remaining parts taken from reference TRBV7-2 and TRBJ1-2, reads GAGVSQSPSNKVTEKGKDVELRCDPISGHTALYWYRQSLGQGLEFLIYFQGNSAPDKSGLPSDRFSAERTGGSVSTLTIQRTQQEDSAVYLCASRSTDRRYYGYTFGSGTRLTVV.

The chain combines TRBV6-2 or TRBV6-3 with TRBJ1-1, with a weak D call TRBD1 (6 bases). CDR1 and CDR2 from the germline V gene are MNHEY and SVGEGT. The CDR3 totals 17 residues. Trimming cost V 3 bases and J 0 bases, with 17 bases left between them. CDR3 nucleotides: TGTGCCAGCAGTTATAGAAGAGGGGGGGATATGAACACTGAAGCTTTCTTT. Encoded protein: CASSYRRGGDMNTEAFF.

CDR3 in amino acids: CASSLGTSTYNEQFF. The CDR3, as DNA: TGTGCCAGCAGCTTAGGGACTAGCACCTACAATGAGCAGTTCTTC. The chain combines TRBV11-3 with TRBJ2-1; 8 nucleotides agree with TRBD2. Looked up from germline, CDR1 is SGHNT and CDR2 is YENEEA. The V gene end was trimmed by 1 base and the J gene end by 2 bases; junction bases not matched to a gene: 1. The CDR3 sequence is 15 residues long.

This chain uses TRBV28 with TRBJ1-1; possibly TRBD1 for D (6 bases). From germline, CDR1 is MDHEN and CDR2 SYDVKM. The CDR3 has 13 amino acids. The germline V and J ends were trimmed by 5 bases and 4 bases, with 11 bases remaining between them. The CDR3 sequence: CASSRQGRTEAFF. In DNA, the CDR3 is TGTGCCAGCAGTCGCCAGGGGCGCACTGAAGCTTTCTTT.

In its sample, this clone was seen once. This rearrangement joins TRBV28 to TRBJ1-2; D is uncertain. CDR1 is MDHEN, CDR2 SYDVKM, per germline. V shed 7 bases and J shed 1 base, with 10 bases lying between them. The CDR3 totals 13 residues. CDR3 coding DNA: TGTGCCAGCATGGCGGAGAATAACTATGGCTACACCTTC. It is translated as CASMAENNYGYTF.

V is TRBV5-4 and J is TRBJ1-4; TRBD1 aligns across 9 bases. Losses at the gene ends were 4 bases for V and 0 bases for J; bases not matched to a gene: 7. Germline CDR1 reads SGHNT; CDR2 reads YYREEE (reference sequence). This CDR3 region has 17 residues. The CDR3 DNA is TGTGCCAGCAGCCCCCGGACAGGGGCACCAACTAATGAAAAACTGTTTTTT. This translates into CASSPRTGAPTNEKLFF.

The CDR3 sequence is CANRTGGNQPQHF. The CDR3 bases are TGCGCCAATAGGACAGGGGGCAATCAGCCCCAGCATTTT. This chain links TRBV5-1 with TRBJ1-5; the match to TRBD1 covers 9 bases. Germline V gene lookup returns CDR1 SGHRS and CDR2 YFSETQ. The CDR3 extends over 13 amino acids. With 9 bases clipped from V and 2 bases from J, the junction kept 3 bases outside the gene matches.

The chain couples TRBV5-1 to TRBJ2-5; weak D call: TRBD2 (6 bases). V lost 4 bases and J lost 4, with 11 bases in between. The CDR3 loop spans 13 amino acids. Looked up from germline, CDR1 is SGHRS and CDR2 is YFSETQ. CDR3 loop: CASSPTGGETQYF. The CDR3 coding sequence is TGCGCCAGCAGCCCGACCGGGGGAGAGACCCAGTACTTC.

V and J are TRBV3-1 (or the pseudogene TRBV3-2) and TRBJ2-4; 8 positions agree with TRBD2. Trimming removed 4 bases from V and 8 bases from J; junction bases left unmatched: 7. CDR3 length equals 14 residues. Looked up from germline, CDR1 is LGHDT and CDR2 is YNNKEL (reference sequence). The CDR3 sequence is CASSPWRGADIQYF. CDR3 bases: TGTGCCAGCAGCCCCTGGCGGGGGGCGGACATTCAGTACTTC.

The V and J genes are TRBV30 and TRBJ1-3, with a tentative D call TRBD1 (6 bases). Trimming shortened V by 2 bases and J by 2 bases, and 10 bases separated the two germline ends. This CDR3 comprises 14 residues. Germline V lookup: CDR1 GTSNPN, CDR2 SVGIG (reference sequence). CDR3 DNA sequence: TGTGCCTGGAGTCCGGACAGTCCTGGAAACACCATATATTTT. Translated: CAWSPDSPGNTIYF.

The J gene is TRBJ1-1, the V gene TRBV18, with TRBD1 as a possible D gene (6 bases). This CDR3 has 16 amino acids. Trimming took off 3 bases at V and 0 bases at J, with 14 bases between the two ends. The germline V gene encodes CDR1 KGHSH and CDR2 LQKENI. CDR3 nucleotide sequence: TGTGCCAGCTCACCCCAATCGACAGGCATGAACACTGAAGCTTTCTTT. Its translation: CASSPQSTGMNTEAFF.

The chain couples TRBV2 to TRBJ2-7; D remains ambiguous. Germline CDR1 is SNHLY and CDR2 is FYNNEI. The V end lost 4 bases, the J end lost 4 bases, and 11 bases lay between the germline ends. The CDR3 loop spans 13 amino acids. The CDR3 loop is CASSVNSGYEQYF. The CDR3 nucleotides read TGTGCCAGCAGTGTAAATTCCGGGTACGAGCAGTACTTC.

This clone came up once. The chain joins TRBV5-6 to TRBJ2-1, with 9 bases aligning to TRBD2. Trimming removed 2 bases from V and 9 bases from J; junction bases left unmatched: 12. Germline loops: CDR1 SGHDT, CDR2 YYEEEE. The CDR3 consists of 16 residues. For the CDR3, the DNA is TGTGCCAGCAGCTTTTCGGGACTAGCCAACCTAGGTGAGCAGTTCTTC. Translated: CASSFSGLANLGEQFF.

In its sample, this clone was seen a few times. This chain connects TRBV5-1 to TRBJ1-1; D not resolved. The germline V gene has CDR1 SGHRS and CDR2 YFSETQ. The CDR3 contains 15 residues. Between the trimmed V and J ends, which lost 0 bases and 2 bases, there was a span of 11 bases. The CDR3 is CASSLAGIRNTEAFF. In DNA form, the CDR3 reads TGCGCCAGCAGCTTGGCCGGGATCAGAAACACTGAAGCTTTCTTT.

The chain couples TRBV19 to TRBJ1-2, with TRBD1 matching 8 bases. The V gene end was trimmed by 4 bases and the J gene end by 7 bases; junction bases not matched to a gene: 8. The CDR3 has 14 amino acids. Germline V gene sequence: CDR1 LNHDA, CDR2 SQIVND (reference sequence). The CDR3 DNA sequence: TGTGCCAGTAGTAACCCGGACAGGGAGATTGGCTACACCTTC. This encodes CASSNPDREIGYTF. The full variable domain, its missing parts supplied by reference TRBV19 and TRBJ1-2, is DGGITQSPKYLFRKEGQNVTLSCEQNLNHDAMYWYRQDPGQGLRLIYYSQIVNDFQKGDIAEGYSVSREKKESFPLTVTSAQKNPTAFYLCASSNPDREIGYTFGSGTRLTVV.

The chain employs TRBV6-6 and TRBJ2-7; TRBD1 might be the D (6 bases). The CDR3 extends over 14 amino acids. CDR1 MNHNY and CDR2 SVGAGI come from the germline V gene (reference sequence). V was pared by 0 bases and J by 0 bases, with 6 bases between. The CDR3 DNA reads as TGTGCCAGCAGTTACTCGGACAGCTCCTACGAGCAGTACTTC. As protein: CASSYSDSSYEQYF.

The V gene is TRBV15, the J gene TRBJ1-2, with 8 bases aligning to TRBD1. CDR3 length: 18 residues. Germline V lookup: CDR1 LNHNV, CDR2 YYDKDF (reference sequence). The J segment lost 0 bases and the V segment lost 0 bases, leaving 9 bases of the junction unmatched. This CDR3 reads CATSRDRTGTGANYGYTF. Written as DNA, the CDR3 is TGTGCCACCAGCAGAGATCGCACAGGGACAGGAGCTAACTATGGCTACACCTTC.

The CDR3 nucleotides are TGTGCCAGCAGTTACTCGCCTAGCGGGGTGTCAGATACGCAGTATTTT. The encoded protein is CASSYSPSGVSDTQYF. V usage is TRBV6-2 or TRBV6-3 and J usage is TRBJ2-3, with TRBD2 matching over 9 bases. CDR1 is MNHEY, CDR2 SVGEGT, per germline. V gave up 0 bases and J gave up 4 bases; unmatched junction bases: 5. This CDR3 region has 16 residues.

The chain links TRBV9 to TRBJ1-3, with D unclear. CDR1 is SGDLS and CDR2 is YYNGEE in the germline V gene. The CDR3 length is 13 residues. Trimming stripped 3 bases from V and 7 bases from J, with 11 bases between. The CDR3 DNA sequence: TGTGCCAGCAGCGCCCTCAATAGTAACACCATATATTTT. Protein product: CASSALNSNTIYF.

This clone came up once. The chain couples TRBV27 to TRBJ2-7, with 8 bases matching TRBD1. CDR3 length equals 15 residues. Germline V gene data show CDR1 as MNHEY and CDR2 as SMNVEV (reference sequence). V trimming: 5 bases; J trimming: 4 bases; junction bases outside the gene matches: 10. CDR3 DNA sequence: TGTGCCAGCAGTCCGAGGACAGGGTTTGGTTACGAGCAGTACTTC. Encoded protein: CASSPRTGFGYEQYF.

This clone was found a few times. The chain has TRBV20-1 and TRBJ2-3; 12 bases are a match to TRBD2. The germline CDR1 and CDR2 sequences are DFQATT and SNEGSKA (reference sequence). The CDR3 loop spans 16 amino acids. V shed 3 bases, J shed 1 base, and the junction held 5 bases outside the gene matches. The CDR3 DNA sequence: TGCAGTGCTAGTCCCCCTAGCGGGGGGGGCACAGATACGCAGTATTTT. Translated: CSASPPSGGGTDTQYF.

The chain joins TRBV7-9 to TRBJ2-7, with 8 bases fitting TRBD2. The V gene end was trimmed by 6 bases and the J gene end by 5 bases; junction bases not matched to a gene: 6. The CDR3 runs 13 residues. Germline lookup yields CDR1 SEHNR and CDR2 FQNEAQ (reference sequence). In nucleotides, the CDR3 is TGTGCCAGCAGGGCGGGACTAGTAGACGAGCAGTACTTC. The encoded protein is CASRAGLVDEQYF.

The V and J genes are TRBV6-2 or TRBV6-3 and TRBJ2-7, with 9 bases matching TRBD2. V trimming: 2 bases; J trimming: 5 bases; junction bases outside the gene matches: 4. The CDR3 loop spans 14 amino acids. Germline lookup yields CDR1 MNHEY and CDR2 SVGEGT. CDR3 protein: CASSYAGGPNEQYF. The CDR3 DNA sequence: TGTGCCAGCAGTTACGCGGGGGGGCCGAACGAGCAGTACTTC.

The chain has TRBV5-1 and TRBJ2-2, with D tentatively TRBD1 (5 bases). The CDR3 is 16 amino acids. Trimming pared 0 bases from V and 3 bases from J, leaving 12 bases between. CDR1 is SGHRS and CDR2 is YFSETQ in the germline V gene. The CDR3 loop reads CASSLGGAPDTGELFF. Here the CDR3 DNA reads TGCGCCAGCAGCTTGGGTGGGGCGCCGGACACCGGGGAGCTGTTTTTT. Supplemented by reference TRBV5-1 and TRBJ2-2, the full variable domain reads KAGVTQTPRYLIKTRGQQVTLSCSPISGHRSVSWYQQTPGQGLQFLFEYFSETQRNKGNFPGRFSGRQFSNSRSEMNVSTLELGDSALYLCASSLGGAPDTGELFFGEGSRLTVL.

CDR3 loop: CASSRTGGAQGYTF. Written as DNA, the CDR3 is TGTGCCAGCAGTCGTACAGGGGGCGCTCAGGGCTACACCTTC. The V gene is TRBV28, the J gene TRBJ1-2; TRBD1 agrees at 9 bases. Germline V gene lookup returns CDR1 MDHEN and CDR2 SYDVKM. This CDR3 has 14 residues. The junction had 9 bases not matched to a gene; V was cut back by 5 bases and J by 8 bases.

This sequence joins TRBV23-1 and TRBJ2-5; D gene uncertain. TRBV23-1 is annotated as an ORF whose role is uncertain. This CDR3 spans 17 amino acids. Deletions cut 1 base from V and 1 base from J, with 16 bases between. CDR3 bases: TGCGCCAGCAGTCAATTTAGGAGTTATAATCCCCAAGAGACCCAGTACTTC. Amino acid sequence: CASSQFRSYNPQETQYF.

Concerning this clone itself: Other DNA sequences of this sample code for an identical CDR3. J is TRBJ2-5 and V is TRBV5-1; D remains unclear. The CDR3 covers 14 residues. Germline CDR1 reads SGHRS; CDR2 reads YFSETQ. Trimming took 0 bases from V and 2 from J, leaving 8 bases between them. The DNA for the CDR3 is TGCGCCAGCAGCTTGGGACGGAGACAAGAGACCCAGTACTTC. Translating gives CASSLGRRQETQYF.